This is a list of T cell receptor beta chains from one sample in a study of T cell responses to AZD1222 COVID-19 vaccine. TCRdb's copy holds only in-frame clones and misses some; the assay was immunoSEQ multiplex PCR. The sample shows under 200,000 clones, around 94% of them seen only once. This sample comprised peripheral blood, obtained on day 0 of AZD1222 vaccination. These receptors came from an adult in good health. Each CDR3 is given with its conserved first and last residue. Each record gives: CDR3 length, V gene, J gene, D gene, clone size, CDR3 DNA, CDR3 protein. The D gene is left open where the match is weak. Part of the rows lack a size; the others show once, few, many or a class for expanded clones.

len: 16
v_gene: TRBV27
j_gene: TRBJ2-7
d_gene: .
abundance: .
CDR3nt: TGTGCCAGCAGTTTCTACCCGTCGTCGGGCGGCTACGAGCAGTACTTC
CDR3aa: CASSFYPSSGGYEQYF

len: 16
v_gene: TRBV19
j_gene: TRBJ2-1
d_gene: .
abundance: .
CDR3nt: TGTGCCAGTAGTCCTACAGGGGGGGGCTGGCACAATGAGCAGTTCTTC
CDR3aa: CASSPTGGGWHNEQFF

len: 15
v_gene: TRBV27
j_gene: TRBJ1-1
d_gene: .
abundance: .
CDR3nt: TGTGCCAGCAGTTTTCACGGGGGCATTCTCACTGAAGCTTTCTTT
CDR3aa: CASSFHGGILTEAFF

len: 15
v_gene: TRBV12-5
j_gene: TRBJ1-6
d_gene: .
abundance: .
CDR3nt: TGTGCTAGTGGCCCTCCGGCAGGACCTAATTCACCCCTCCACTTT
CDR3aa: CASGPPAGPNSPLHF

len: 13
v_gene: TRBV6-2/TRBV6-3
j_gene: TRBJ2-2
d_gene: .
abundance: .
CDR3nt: TGTGCCAGCAGTTACTCCCTTCCCGGGGAGCTGTTTTTT
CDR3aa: CASSYSLPGELFF

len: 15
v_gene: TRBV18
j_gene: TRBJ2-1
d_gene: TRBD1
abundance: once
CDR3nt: TGTGCCAGCTCACCCGGACAGGGGGATCACAATGAGCAGTTCTTC
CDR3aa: CASSPGQGDHNEQFF

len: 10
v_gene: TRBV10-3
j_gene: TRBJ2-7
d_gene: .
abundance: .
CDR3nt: TGTGCCATCACTTCCGACGAGCAGTACTTC
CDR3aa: CAITSDEQYF

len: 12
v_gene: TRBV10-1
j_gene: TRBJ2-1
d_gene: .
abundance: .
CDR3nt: TGCGCCAGCAGTGAGGGGTTACAGGAGCAGTTCTTC
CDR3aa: CASSEGLQEQFF

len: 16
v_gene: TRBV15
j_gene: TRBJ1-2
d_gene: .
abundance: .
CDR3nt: TGTGCCACCAGCAGAGATTTAAAAGGGGCTGACTATGGCTACACCTTC
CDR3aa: CATSRDLKGADYGYTF

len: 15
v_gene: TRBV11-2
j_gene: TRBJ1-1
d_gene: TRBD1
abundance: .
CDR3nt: TGTGCCAGCAGCTCAGACGGACAGGGAGGATCTGAAGCTTTCTTT
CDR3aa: CASSSDGQGGSEAFF

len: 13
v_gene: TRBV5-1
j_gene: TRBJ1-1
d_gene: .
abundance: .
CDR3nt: TGCGCCAGCAGCTTATCCCTGAACACTGAAGCTTTCTTT
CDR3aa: CASSLSLNTEAFF

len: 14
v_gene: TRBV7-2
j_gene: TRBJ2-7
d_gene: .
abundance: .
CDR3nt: TGTGCCAGCAGCTTCAGGGCTACTTCCTACGAGCAGTACTTC
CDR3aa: CASSFRATSYEQYF

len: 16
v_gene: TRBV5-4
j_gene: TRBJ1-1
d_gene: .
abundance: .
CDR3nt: TGTGCCAGCAGCCTTGGGGGGTCCGACGGGAACACTGAAGCTTTCTTT
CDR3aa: CASSLGGSDGNTEAFF

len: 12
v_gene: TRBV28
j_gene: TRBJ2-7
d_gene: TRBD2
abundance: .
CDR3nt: TGTGCCTACGGGACTAGCTTTTACGAGCAGTACTTC
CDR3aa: CAYGTSFYEQYF

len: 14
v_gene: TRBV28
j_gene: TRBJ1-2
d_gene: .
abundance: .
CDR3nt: TGTGCCAGCAGTCCAAGGGGGGGGCGCAGTGGCTACACCTTC
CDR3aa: CASSPRGGRSGYTF

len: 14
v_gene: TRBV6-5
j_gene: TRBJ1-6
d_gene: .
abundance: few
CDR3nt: TGTGCCAGCAGCACCCACAGGGTAGGATCACCCCTCCACTTT
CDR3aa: CASSTHRVGSPLHF

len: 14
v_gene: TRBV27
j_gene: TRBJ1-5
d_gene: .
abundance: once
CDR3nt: TGTGCCAGCAGGGGCACAGGATTCAATCAGCCCCAGCATTTT
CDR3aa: CASRGTGFNQPQHF

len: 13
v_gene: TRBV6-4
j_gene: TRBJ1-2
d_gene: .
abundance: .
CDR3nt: TGTGCCAGCAGTACCACGGGGAGCTATGGCTACACCTTC
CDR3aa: CASSTTGSYGYTF

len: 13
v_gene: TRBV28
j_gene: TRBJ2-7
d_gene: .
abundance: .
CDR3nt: TGTGCCAGCATGGCAGGGAGCTCCTACGAGCAGTACTTC
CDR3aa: CASMAGSSYEQYF

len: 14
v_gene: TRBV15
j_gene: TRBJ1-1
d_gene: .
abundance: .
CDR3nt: TGTGCCACCAGTCGGGACGGAGGTGTCACTGAAGCTTTCTTT
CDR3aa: CATSRDGGVTEAFF

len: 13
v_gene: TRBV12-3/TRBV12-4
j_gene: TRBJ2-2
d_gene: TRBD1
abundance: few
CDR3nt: TGTGCCAGCAGTCAGGGGGTCACCGGGGAGCTGTTTTTT
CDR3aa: CASSQGVTGELFF

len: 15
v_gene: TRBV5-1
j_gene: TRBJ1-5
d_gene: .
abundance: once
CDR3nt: TGCGCCAGCAGTATGGCAGGGGATAGCAATCAGCCCCAGCATTTT
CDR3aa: CASSMAGDSNQPQHF

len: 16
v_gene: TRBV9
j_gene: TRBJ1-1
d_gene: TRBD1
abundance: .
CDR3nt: TGTGCCAGCAGCCCCAAGGGGGAACAGGGGTACGGTGAAGCTTTCTTT
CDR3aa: CASSPKGEQGYGEAFF

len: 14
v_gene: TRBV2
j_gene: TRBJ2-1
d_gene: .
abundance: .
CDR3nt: TGTGCCAGCAGTGAAGTTGGACTCAACAATGAGCAGTTCTTC
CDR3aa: CASSEVGLNNEQFF

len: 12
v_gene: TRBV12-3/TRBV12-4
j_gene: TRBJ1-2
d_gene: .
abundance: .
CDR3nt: TGTGCCAGCAGTACAAACATTCTTGGCTACACCTTC
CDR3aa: CASSTNILGYTF

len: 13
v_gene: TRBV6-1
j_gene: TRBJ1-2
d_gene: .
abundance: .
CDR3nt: TGTGCCAGCAGTGAAACGGGGCTTTATGGCTACACCTTC
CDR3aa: CASSETGLYGYTF

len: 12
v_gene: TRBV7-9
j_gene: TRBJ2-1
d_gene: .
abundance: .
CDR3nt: TGTGCCAGCAGCTTACACTACAATGAGCAGTTCTTC
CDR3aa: CASSLHYNEQFF

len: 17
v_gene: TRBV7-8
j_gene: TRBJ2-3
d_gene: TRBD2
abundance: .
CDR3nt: TGTGCCAGCAGCGTCTCCCCTAGCGGGAGGAGCCCAGATACGCAGTATTTT
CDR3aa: CASSVSPSGRSPDTQYF

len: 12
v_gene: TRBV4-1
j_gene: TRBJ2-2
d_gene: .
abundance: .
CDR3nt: TGCGCCAGCAGCCAAGGGACCGGGGAGCTGTTTTTT
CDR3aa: CASSQGTGELFF

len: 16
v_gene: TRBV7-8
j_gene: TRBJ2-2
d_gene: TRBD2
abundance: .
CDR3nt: TGTGCCAGCAGCCTAGGACTTAGCGGGGTCACCGGGGAGCTGTTTTTT
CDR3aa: CASSLGLSGVTGELFF

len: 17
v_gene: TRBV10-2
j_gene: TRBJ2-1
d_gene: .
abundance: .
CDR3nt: TGCGCCACTTCTCAGGGGGGACTTTCGAGGTTGGGAAATGAGCAGTTCTTC
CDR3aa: CATSQGGLSRLGNEQFF

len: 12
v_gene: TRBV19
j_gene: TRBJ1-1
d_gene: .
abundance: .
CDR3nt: TGTGCCAGTAGGACCAGGACAGATGAAGCTTTCTTT
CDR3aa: CASRTRTDEAFF

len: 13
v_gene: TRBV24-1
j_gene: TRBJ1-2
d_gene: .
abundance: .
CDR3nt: TGTGCCACCAGTGATTCGGACAGAAGCGGCTACACCTTC
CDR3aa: CATSDSDRSGYTF

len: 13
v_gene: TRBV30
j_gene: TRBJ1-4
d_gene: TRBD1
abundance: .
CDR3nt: TGTGCCTGGCGGGACAGGGGACTTGAAAAACTGTTTTTT
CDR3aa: CAWRDRGLEKLFF

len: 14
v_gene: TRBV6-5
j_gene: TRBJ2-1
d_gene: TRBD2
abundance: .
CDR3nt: TGTGCCAGTTCGGGACTAGCGCTATCGGGTGAGCAGTTCTTC
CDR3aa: CASSGLALSGEQFF

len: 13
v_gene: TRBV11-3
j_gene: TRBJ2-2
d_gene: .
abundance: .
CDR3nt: TGTGCCAGCAGCTTTAACTCAGTCGGGGAGCTGTTTTTT
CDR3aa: CASSFNSVGELFF

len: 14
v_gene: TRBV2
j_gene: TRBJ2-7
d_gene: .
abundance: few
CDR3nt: TGTGCCAGCAGGAGGGACTGGGGGCCGGAGGAGCAGTACTTC
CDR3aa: CASRRDWGPEEQYF

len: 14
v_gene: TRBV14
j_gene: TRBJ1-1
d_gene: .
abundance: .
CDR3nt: TGTGCCAGCAGCCAAGTTTTGGGAGTCGGCGTAGCTTTCTTT
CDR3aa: CASSQVLGVGVAFF

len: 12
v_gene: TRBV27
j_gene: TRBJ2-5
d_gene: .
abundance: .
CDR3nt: TGTGCCAGCCTCCCTTTTGTGGAGACCCAGTACTTC
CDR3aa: CASLPFVETQYF

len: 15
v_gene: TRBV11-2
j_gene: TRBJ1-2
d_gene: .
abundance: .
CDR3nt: TGTGCCAGCAGCTTAGGCTCTACAGTCAGATATGGCTACACCTTC
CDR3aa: CASSLGSTVRYGYTF

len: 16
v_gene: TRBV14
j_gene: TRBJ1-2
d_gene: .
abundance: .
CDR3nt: TGTGCCAGCAGCCAAGATTCGATGGACAGCCTGGATGGCTACACCTTC
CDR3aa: CASSQDSMDSLDGYTF

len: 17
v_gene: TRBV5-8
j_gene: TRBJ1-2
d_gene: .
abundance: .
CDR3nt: TGTGCCAGCAGCTTATGGGGGGGCGCGAAAAGTGACTATGGCTACACCTTC
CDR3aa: CASSLWGGAKSDYGYTF

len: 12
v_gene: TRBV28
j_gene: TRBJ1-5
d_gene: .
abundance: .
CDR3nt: TGTGCCAGCAGTTATAGCAATCAGCCCCAGCATTTT
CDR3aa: CASSYSNQPQHF

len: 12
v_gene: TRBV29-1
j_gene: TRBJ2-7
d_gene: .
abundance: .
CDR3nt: TGCAGCGCTACCGGGACAATCCACGAGCAGTACTTC
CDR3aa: CSATGTIHEQYF

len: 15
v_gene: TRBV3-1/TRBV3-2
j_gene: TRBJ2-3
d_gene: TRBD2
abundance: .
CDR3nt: TGTGCCAGCAGCCGCCCTAGCGGTAGCACAGATACGCAGTATTTT
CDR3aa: CASSRPSGSTDTQYF

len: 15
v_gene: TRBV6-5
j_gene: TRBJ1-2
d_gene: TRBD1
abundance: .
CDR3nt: TGTGCCAGCATCGGCAGGGGGCCTAAGATGGGAGGCTACACCTTC
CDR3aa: CASIGRGPKMGGYTF

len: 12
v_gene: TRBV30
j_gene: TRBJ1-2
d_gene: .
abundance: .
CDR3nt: TGTGCCGGGAGCGAGGTCGGCTATGGCTACACCTTC
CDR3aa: CAGSEVGYGYTF

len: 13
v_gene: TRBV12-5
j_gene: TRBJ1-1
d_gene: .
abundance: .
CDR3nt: TGTGCTAGTGGTTTGGAGACAGTTGGTGAAGCTTTCTTT
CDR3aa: CASGLETVGEAFF

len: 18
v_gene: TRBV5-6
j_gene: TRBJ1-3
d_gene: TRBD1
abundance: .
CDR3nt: TGTGCCAGCAGCCCGGGACAGGGGGCCTTATCCTCTGGAAACACCATATATTTT
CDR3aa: CASSPGQGALSSGNTIYF